The entry that follows covers one T cell receptor (beta chain) sequence. Produced via immunoSEQ multiplex PCR; TCRdb's table is partial and in-frame only. The top ten clones hold nearly 5% of a sample with under 250,000 clones, roughly 85% of them seen once. V lost 5 bases, J lost 3 bases, and 4 bases lay in between. Germline CDR1 and CDR2: MNHEY and SVGEGT. CDR3 length: 12 amino acids. This sample is part of a study of blood T cell repertoires in COVID-19. The sample was PBMCs or T cells enriched from blood (not recorded which). The source of this sequence is a woman between 45 and 60 years old who had been exposed to COVID-19. The rearrangement uses TRBV6-2 or TRBV6-3 and TRBJ2-2; D unclear. CDR3 nucleotide sequence: TGTGCCAGCAGTCAATACACCGGGGAGCTGTTTTTT. Its protein is CASSQYTGELFF.